A single sample is the source of the 8 T cell receptor beta chains below, sequenced in a study of cytomegalovirus exposure and HLA in healthy donors. The repertoire was sequenced with immunoSEQ multiplex PCR; TCRdb's copy has only in-frame clones and lacks some. In the table there are about 250,000 clones, roughly 87% of which are singletons. Sequenced: PBMCs. These receptors were obtained from a man between 18 and 29 years old in good health and CMV-seropositive.

The V call is TRBV9, the J call TRBJ1-2, with 7 bases that match TRBD1. J gave up 9 bases and V 4 bases, and 21 bases lay outside the gene matches. CDR3 length: 17 residues. The germline CDR1 and CDR2 sequences are SGDLS and YYNGEE. CDR3 protein: CASSPTGGQTALRSYTF. In nucleotides, the CDR3 is TGTGCCAGCAGCCCTACTGGGGGACAGACCGCTTTAAGGAGCTACACCTTC.

The chain is built from TRBV28 and TRBJ2-7; no definite D call. The CDR3 totals 14 residues. Between the trimmed V and J ends, which lost 5 bases and 11 bases, there was a span of 22 bases. The germline V gene has CDR1 MDHEN and CDR2 SYDVKM. CDR3 residues: CASSRPSGTLMEYF. CDR3 nucleotides: TGTGCCAGCAGTAGGCCGAGTGGCACCTTGATGGAGTACTTC.

V usage is TRBV14 and J usage is TRBJ2-2; no reliable D call. Trimming removed 4 bases at V and 4 bases at J, with 7 bases between. CDR3 length equals 13 residues. Germline CDR1 reads SGHDN; CDR2 reads FVKESK. CDR3 DNA: TGTGCCAGCAGCCTTGTAGGCACCGGGGAGCTGTTTTTT. Translating gives CASSLVGTGELFF.

The chain carries TRBV6-1 and TRBJ2-1, with 7 positions matching TRBD1. There are 15 residues in the CDR3. V lost 6 bases, J lost 2 bases, and 7 bases stayed unmatched. In germline, CDR1 is MNHNS, CDR2 SASEGT. CDR3 sequence (DNA): TGTGCCAGCAGGTTAGACAGGGCGACCTACAATGAGCAGTTCTTC. This translates into CASRLDRATYNEQFF.

The chain is built from TRBV4-2 and TRBJ2-7, with D unclear. The germline gives CDR1 LGHNA, CDR2 YNFKEQ. This CDR3 comprises 13 residues. Trimming pared 1 base from V and 4 bases from J, leaving 8 bases between. As DNA, the CDR3 is TGTGCCAGCAGCCAAGGCTGGGGTTACGAGCAGTACTTC. This gives the protein CASSQGWGYEQYF.

This chain links TRBV6-5 with TRBJ2-7, with TRBD1 matching over 7 bases. CDR3 size: 16 residues. The V gene end was trimmed by 4 bases and the J gene end by 5 bases; junction bases not matched to a gene: 14. In germline, CDR1 is MNHEY, CDR2 SVGAGI. The CDR3 nucleotides read TGTGCCAGCAGTTCCCGACTATTACAGGGGCGGAACGAGCAGTACTTC. Translation: CASSSRLLQGRNEQYF.

The genes are TRBV4-2 and TRBJ2-2; 8 nucleotides agree with TRBD1. Trimming at V came to 3 bases and at J to 7 bases, leaving 7 bases not matched to a gene. This CDR3 comprises 15 residues. Germline V gene sequence: CDR1 LGHNA, CDR2 YNFKEQ. CDR3 loop: CASSQQGAQGGELFF. The CDR3 DNA reads TGTGCCAGCAGCCAGCAGGGGGCGCAGGGCGGGGAGCTGTTTTTT.

This chain connects TRBV2 to TRBJ1-5; D is unclear. This CDR3 spans 14 amino acids. V was trimmed by 6 bases and J by 0 bases, leaving 9 bases between them. The germline V gene encodes CDR1 SNHLY and CDR2 FYNNEI. Here the CDR3 reads CASRKDYSNQPQHF. The CDR3 DNA sequence: TGTGCCAGCAGAAAGGATTATAGCAATCAGCCCCAGCATTTT.